Below are 12 T cell receptor beta chains sequenced from a single sample in a study of early T cells in non-severe SARS-CoV-2 infection. TCRdb re-called the 5' RACE reads through MiXCR, storing one row per CDR3 protein. The top ten hold over 2% of the sample, which has about 53,000 distinct CDR3 sequences, 12% seen once. Specimen: whole blood, collected at baseline. The source of these receptors is an adult who was a healthcare worker with PCR-confirmed SARS-CoV-2 infection or an uninfected control (not recorded which).

The gene calls are TRBV7-2 and TRBJ1-4; D is possibly TRBD1 (5 bases). Germline lookup yields CDR1 SGHTA and CDR2 FQGNSA. The CDR3 has 14 amino acids. Between the trimmed V and J ends, which lost 1 base and 14 bases, there was a span of 17 bases. CDR3 in DNA: TGTGCCAGCAGCTTAGGTGGGACCCGCTCCTTGCTGTTTTTT. The encoded protein is CASSLGGTRSLLFF.

The rearrangement links TRBV2 to TRBJ2-1; D ambiguous. From germline, CDR1 is SNHLY and CDR2 FYNNEI. Deletions cut 9 bases from V and 7 bases from J, with 7 bases between. The CDR3 runs 10 residues. The CDR3: CASIENEQFF. CDR3 DNA: TGTGCCAGTATTGAGAATGAGCAGTTCTTC.

The V gene is TRBV7-8, the J gene TRBJ2-2, with D perhaps TRBD2 (5 bases). Germline V lookup: CDR1 SGHVS, CDR2 FQNEAQ. The V and J ends lost 0 bases and 4 bases respectively, with 12 bases between them. The CDR3 covers 16 residues. CDR3 amino acids: CASSLARARGTGELFF. The CDR3 coding sequence is TGTGCCAGCAGCTTAGCGCGGGCCCGGGGCACCGGGGAGCTGTTTTTT.

The table lists this clonotype with many counts. The chain uses TRBV20-1 and TRBJ1-1, with TRBD1 identical over 7 bases. Germline CDR1 and CDR2: DFQATT and SNEGSKA (reference sequence). V shed 3 bases, J shed 1 base, and the junction held 8 bases outside the gene matches. The CDR3 has 15 residues. This CDR3 reads CSARYQGVWNTEAFF. The CDR3 coding sequence is TGCAGTGCTAGGTATCAGGGGGTTTGGAACACTGAAGCTTTCTTT.

In DNA form, the CDR3 reads TGTGCCAGCAGTTTTGAAGTCGGGGGGGACCTCTACGAGCAGTACTTC. Its protein is CASSFEVGGDLYEQYF. The rearrangement joins TRBV28 to TRBJ2-7; TRBD2 matches at 8 bases. This CDR3 comprises 16 residues. Germline V gives CDR1 MDHEN, CDR2 SYDVKM. The junction had 10 bases not matched to a gene; V was cut back by 3 bases and J by 3 bases. Full variable domain (outside the CDR3, taken from reference TRBV28 and TRBJ2-7): DVKVTQSSRYLVKRTGEKVFLECVQDMDHENMFWYRQDPGLGLRLIYFSYDVKMKEKGDIPEGYSVSREKKERFSLILESASTNQTSMYLCASSFEVGGDLYEQYFGPGTRLTVT.

The rearrangement joins TRBV18 to TRBJ2-5; perhaps TRBD2 as D (6 bases). There are 13 residues in the CDR3. Trimming removed 3 bases from V and 4 bases from J, with 9 bases in between. Germline CDR1 and CDR2: KGHSH and LQKENI. The CDR3 DNA reads as TGTGCCAGCTCACCGGGACTCGGAGAGACCCAGTACTTC. This codes for CASSPGLGETQYF.

The gene calls are TRBV18 and TRBJ1-4, with D possibly being TRBD1 (6 bases). Trimming shortened V by 1 base and J by 8 bases, and 11 bases separated the two germline ends. The CDR3 extends over 14 amino acids. Germline V gene lookup returns CDR1 KGHSH and CDR2 LQKENI. CDR3 coding DNA: TGTGCCAGCTCACCACAACAGGGTGACGAAAAACTGTTTTTT. This sequence encodes CASSPQQGDEKLFF.

This clonotype came up many times. The V call is TRBV12-3 or TRBV12-4, the J call TRBJ1-3; D unresolved. This CDR3 comprises 14 residues. V dropped 8 bases and J dropped 4 bases, with 15 bases sitting between them. The chain's CDR3 is CASGRLSAGNTIYF. The CDR3, as DNA: TGTGCCAGCGGAAGACTCTCGGCGGGAAACACCATATATTTT.

In this sample, this clonotype turned up a few times. V and J are TRBV2 and TRBJ2-7; possible D gene TRBD1, 6 bases. V dropped 8 bases and J dropped 7 bases, with 18 bases sitting between them. The CDR3 length is 13 residues. Germline V gene sequence: CDR1 SNHLY, CDR2 FYNNEI. The CDR3 is CASGLVGTPEQYF. CDR3 nucleotides: TGTGCCAGCGGGCTAGTGGGGACACCTGAGCAGTACTTC.

The table lists this clonotype with many counts. V usage is TRBV12-3 or TRBV12-4 and J usage is TRBJ2-5, with TRBD2 matching 9 bases. The CDR3 sequence is 14 residues long. Losses at the gene ends were 11 bases for V and 4 bases for J; bases not matched to a gene: 11. The CDR3 DNA reads as TGTGCCGCATCGCGGGAGGGTTCACGAGAGACCCAGTACTTC. It is translated as CAASREGSRETQYF.

This clonotype was counted only a few times. The V and J genes are TRBV5-1 and TRBJ2-5, with D possibly matching TRBD1 (6 bases). The V gene's germline CDR1 is SGHRS and CDR2 YFSETQ. Trimming took off 0 bases at V and 6 bases at J, with 15 bases between the two ends. The CDR3 runs to 15 residues. CDR3 residues: CASSLEGQGFKTQYF. The DNA for the CDR3 is TGCGCCAGCAGCTTGGAAGGGCAGGGGTTCAAGACCCAGTACTTC.

This clonotype was counted ten times or more. The gene calls are TRBV20-1 and TRBJ2-5, with TRBD1 identical over 10 bases. The CDR3 length is 17 residues. The germline CDR1 and CDR2 sequences are DFQATT and SNEGSKA (reference sequence). The CDR3 coding sequence is TGCAGGGCAGTGGGACAGGGGCCGATTCGGCTCCAAGAGACCCAGTACTTC. This codes for CRAVGQGPIRLQETQYF.